A single sample gave rise to the 3 T cell receptor beta chains below, sequenced in a study of PD-1 blockade in classical Hodgkin lymphoma. Sequencing was performed with immunoSEQ multiplex PCR; in TCRdb, only in-frame clones are kept and a portion is missing. The sample contains under 70,000 clones, about 70% of which appear only once. In every patient, relapse followed autologous stem cell transplantation, while exposure to brentuximab vedotin differed. This material consisted of peripheral blood mononuclear cells (PBMCs), taken before the second cycle of nivolumab. The receptors stem from a human donor with classical Hodgkin lymphoma.

This rearrangement joins TRBV7-9 to TRBJ1-4, with D perhaps TRBD1 (5 bases). Trimming cost V 0 bases and J 8 bases, with 13 bases left between them. The germline CDR1 and CDR2 sequences are SEHNR and FQNEAQ (reference sequence). The CDR3 is 15 amino acids. This CDR3 reads CASSLAEARGEKLFF. The CDR3, as DNA: TGTGCCAGCAGCTTAGCTGAGGCCCGGGGGGAAAAACTGTTTTTT.

This clone was seen once. The chain combines TRBV4-2 with TRBJ2-3; D unresolved. V dropped 0 bases and J dropped 0 bases, with 13 bases sitting between them. The CDR3 contains 17 residues. Germline V gene lookup returns CDR1 LGHNA and CDR2 YNFKEQ. The CDR3 spells CASSQDRSLLSTDTQYF. The CDR3, as DNA: TGTGCCAGCAGCCAAGATAGATCCCTTCTTAGCACAGATACGCAGTATTTT.

The chain couples TRBV10-3 to TRBJ2-5; the D gene is possibly TRBD2 (5 bases). The CDR3 is made up of 12 amino acids. V lost 9 bases and J 4 bases, leaving 12 bases between the germline ends. CDR1 and CDR2 (germline): ENHRY, SYGVKD. As DNA, the CDR3 is TGTGCCATTTCGGGATCCCCAGAGACCCAGTACTTC. Translating it yields CAISGSPETQYF.